This T cell receptor beta chain is from a study of blood T cell repertoires in COVID-19. Study context: COVID-19 samples collected from the United States, Italy and Spain covered acute and convalescent phases. In each case, the material was cDNA or gDNA derived from T cells, B-cell-depleted T cells, or PBMCs.

The CDR3 spans 19 residues. The germline CDR1 and CDR2 sequences are SGHTA and FQGNSA. The junction had 8 bases not matched to a gene; V was cut back by 5 bases and J by 0 bases. In the study's own analysis: Nucleated cell counts were estimated from reference gene primer amplification. The table came from immunoSEQ multiplex PCR; TCRdb's copy has only in-frame clones and leaves some out. V, J and clone size are taken as reported in that table, and D and trimming were inferred from the DNA itself. The table includes 150,000 to 200,000 clones, roughly 88% detected once. The source is a woman at least 80 years old with acute or convalescent COVID-19. Sequencing was done on a sample of peripheral blood. The gene calls are TRBV7-2 and TRBJ2-3; 16 nucleotides align to TRBD2. The chain's CDR3 is CASSPTGLAGGPSTDTQYF. CDR3 sequence (DNA): TGTGCCAGCAGCCCGACGGGACTAGCGGGAGGGCCGAGCACAGATACGCAGTATTTT. Based on the CDR3 plus reference TRBV7-2 and TRBJ2-3, the full variable domain is GAGVSQSPSNKVTEKGKDVELRCDPISGHTALYWYRQSLGQGLEFLIYFQGNSAPDKSGLPSDRFSAERTGGSVSTLTIQRTQQEDSAVYLCASSPTGLAGGPSTDTQYFGPGTRLTVL.